This T cell receptor beta chain came from a study of cytomegalovirus exposure and HLA in healthy donors. Study findings and constraints: A later analysis showed TCR association rates differing by HLA locus, peaking at DRB1 and lowest at HLA-C.

PCR primers comprised 60 Vbeta and 13 Jbeta primers. Source study methods: Approximately 86 million unique TCR beta chains, 9 million to 12 million shared, were counted in a later analysis. The assay was immunoSEQ multiplex PCR, and TCRdb's table has in-frame clones only and misses some. V and J calls and clone size are copied from that table; D and trimming were computed from the DNA. This sample yields approximately 200,000 clones, of which 75% to 85% are seen a single time; around 2.3% belongs to the top ten. This clone has only one observation. Its antigen is unknown. The CDR3 totals 14 residues. V dropped 4 bases and J dropped 5; count of bases not matched to a gene: 7. Germline V gene data show CDR1 as SGHRS and CDR2 as YFSETQ.

Input material: PBMCs. This sequence was found in a woman between 45 and 65 years old in good health and CMV-seronegative. The chain recombines TRBV5-1 with TRBJ2-5, with 8 bases matching TRBD1. The CDR3 DNA reads as TGCGCCAGCAGCCTGACAGGGGAGGCTGAGACCCAGTACTTC. Translation: CASSLTGEAETQYF. The whole variable domain, filled in from reference TRBV5-1 and TRBJ2-5, reads KAGVTQTPRYLIKTRGQQVTLSCSPISGHRSVSWYQQTPGQGLQFLFEYFSETQRNKGNFPGRFSGRQFSNSRSEMNVSTLELGDSALYLCASSLTGEAETQYFGPGTRLLVL.